The rows below give T cell receptor beta chains drawn from one sample of a study of T cell repertoires in cytomegalovirus infection. A single record per CDR3 protein comes from TCRdb applying MiXCR to the reads. The sample holds roughly 46,000 distinct CDR3 sequences; approximately 22% are singletons and the top ten take around 18%. Their specific antigens are unknown. The sequenced material came from PBMCs, sequenced either directly or after in vitro stimulation (not recorded which). The receptors stem from a human donor in good health (CMV status not recorded). Some clones in this sample may be carry-over from other donors' samples. The CDR3 runs from the conserved cysteine through the conserved F or W. D genes are given only for firm matches. Clone size appears in some rows only: once, few, many, or a class for an expanded clone.

v_gene,d_gene,abundance,j_gene,CDR3aa,CDR3nt
TRBV7-2,TRBD1,many,TRBJ1-5,CASSLVGTGGDQPQHF,TGTGCCAGCAGCTTAGTGGGGACAGGGGGCGATCAGCCCCAGCATTTT
TRBV11-2,TRBD2,few,TRBJ2-5,CASSLGGTSGAQETQYF,TGTGCCAGCAGCTTGGGCGGGACTAGCGGGGCCCAAGAGACCCAGTACTTC
TRBV2,.,once,TRBJ1-6,CASCLGKNSPLHF,TGTGCCAGTTGCCTGGGGAAAAATTCACCCCTCCACTTT
TRBV5-4,.,many,TRBJ2-3,CASSLTTGTYTDTQYF,TGTGCCAGCAGCTTGACAACGGGAACTTACACAGATACGCAGTATTTT
TRBV6-5,.,.,TRBJ1-6,CASTRDTLNSPLHF,TGTGCCAGCACCCGGGACACCCTTAATTCACCCCTCCACTTT
TRBV7-9,.,many,TRBJ1-2,CASSPSGESGGYTF,TGTGCCAGCAGCCCCAGCGGGGAAAGTGGTGGCTACACCTTC
TRBV27,.,.,TRBJ2-7,CASSLSGSSYEQYF,TGTGCCAGCAGTTTATCTGGCAGCTCCTACGAGCAGTACTTC
TRBV20-1,TRBD1,few,TRBJ2-5,CSANYRGRLGETQYF,TGCAGTGCTAATTACAGGGGGCGTTTAGGGGAGACCCAGTACTTC
TRBV4-1,.,few,TRBJ2-7,CASSPLRGLGEQYF,TGCGCCAGCAGCCCCCTCCGGGGGCTTGGGGAGCAGTACTTC
TRBV5-1,TRBD2,.,TRBJ2-3,CASSPTASRGGTDTQYF,TGCGCCAGCAGCCCAACCGCTTCGCGGGGGGGTACAGATACGCAGTATTTT
TRBV28,.,.,TRBJ2-5,CASRGGETQYF,TGTGCCAGCAGGGGGGGCGAGACCCAGTACTTC
TRBV7-2,TRBD2,.,TRBJ2-7,CASSPMRGYYEQYF,TGTGCCAGCAGCCCCATGCGGGGGTACTACGAGCAGTACTTC
TRBV12-3/TRBV12-4,.,.,TRBJ1-1,CASTLAGPNTEAFF,TGTGCCAGCACCCTCGCGGGGCCGAACACTGAAGCTTTCTTT
TRBV5-4,.,few,TRBJ2-7,CASSLAPQGSYEQYF,TGTGCCAGCAGCTTGGCTCCACAGGGCTCCTACGAGCAGTACTTC
TRBV30,.,.,TRBJ2-7,CAWNGVQPEQYF,TGTGCCTGGAATGGGGTGCAGCCCGAGCAGTACTTC
TRBV7-9,.,few,TRBJ2-6,CASSPIQGGRAGANVLTF,TGTGCCAGCAGCCCGATACAGGGGGGGAGAGCTGGGGCCAACGTCCTGACTTTC
TRBV7-2,TRBD1,many,TRBJ2-1,CASSRQGNEQFF,TGTGCCAGCAGTCGACAGGGCAATGAGCAGTTCTTC
TRBV7-2,.,once,TRBJ2-7,CASSSTLGGGQATYEQYF,TGTGCCAGCAGCTCCACCCTCGGGGGAGGACAGGCTACTTACGAGCAGTACTTC
TRBV12-3/TRBV12-4,.,many,TRBJ2-1,CASRRDLILYNEQFF,TGTGCCAGCAGACGGGACTTGATCCTCTACAATGAGCAGTTCTTC
TRBV4-2,.,many,TRBJ2-1,CASSQDLANEQFF,TGTGCCAGCAGCCAAGATCTCGCAAATGAGCAGTTCTTC
TRBV7-9,.,many,TRBJ2-6,CASNSGANVLTF,TGTGCCAGCAACTCTGGGGCCAACGTCCTGACTTTC
TRBV18,.,few,TRBJ1-1,CASSPPGGRTEAFF,TGTGCCAGCTCACCACCGGGAGGGCGCACTGAAGCTTTCTTT
TRBV9,.,.,TRBJ2-3,CASSIEEGFEDTQYF,TGTGCCAGCAGCATCGAGGAGGGGTTCGAAGATACGCAGTATTTT
TRBV12-3/TRBV12-4,.,many,TRBJ2-2,CASSLAGYQAMNTGELFF,TGTGCCAGCAGTTTAGCGGGGTATCAGGCGATGAACACCGGGGAGCTGTTTTTT
TRBV30,TRBD2,few,TRBJ2-1,CAWRGLAGDGEQFF,TGTGCCTGGAGGGGACTAGCGGGAGATGGTGAGCAGTTCTTC
TRBV6-1,.,few,TRBJ2-3,CATQRTKYF,TGTGCCACCCAGCGGACAAAGTATTTT
TRBV4-1,.,once,TRBJ2-7,CASSQEVIASGEQYF,TGCGCCAGCAGCCAAGAGGTTATTGCATCGGGCGAGCAGTACTTC
TRBV9,.,few,TRBJ1-5,CASSVGRDSNQPQHF,TGTGCCAGCAGCGTCGGAAGAGATAGCAATCAGCCCCAGCATTTT
TRBV5-5,.,few,TRBJ2-2,CASSSRHTNTGELFF,TGTGCCAGCAGCTCAAGACACACGAACACCGGGGAGCTGTTTTTT
TRBV3-1,.,few,TRBJ1-1,CASSLGHTNTEAFF,TGTGCCAGCAGCCTAGGACATACGAACACTGAAGCTTTCTTT
TRBV5-1,TRBD2,few,TRBJ2-2,CASSHLQGAGATGELFF,TGCGCCAGCAGCCACCTACAAGGAGCGGGAGCCACCGGGGAGCTGTTTTTT
TRBV6-2/TRBV6-3,TRBD1,.,TRBJ1-1,CASSLRQGTEAFF,TGTGCCAGCAGTCTAAGACAGGGGACTGAAGCTTTCTTT
TRBV15,.,.,TRBJ2-5,CATSRGDILGSQYF,TGTGCCACCAGCAGGGGGGATATCCTTGGGTCCCAGTACTTC
TRBV7-9,.,.,TRBJ1-2,CASTRELLGYGYTF,TGTGCCAGCACCAGAGAGCTCCTAGGCTATGGCTACACCTTC
TRBV18,TRBD2,many,TRBJ2-1,CASSRTGTSGFNEQFF,TGTGCCAGCTCACGTACCGGGACTAGCGGGTTCAATGAGCAGTTCTTC
TRBV4-3,.,few,TRBJ2-3,CASTASGADTQYF,TGTGCCAGCACAGCCTCTGGGGCAGATACGCAGTATTTT
TRBV5-1,.,few,TRBJ2-2,CASRFEAGELFF,TGCGCCAGCAGGTTTGAGGCCGGGGAGCTGTTTTTT
TRBV6-5,TRBD1,few,TRBJ2-1,CASSFSPKAWDRENNEQFF,TGTGCCAGCAGTTTCAGTCCGAAAGCCTGGGACAGGGAAAACAATGAGCAGTTCTTC
TRBV7-9,.,.,TRBJ1-1,CASSLAQGVEAFF,TGTGCCAGCAGCTTAGCGCAGGGTGTTGAAGCTTTCTTT
TRBV6-2/TRBV6-3,TRBD2,few,TRBJ2-1,CASSSNLLAGGPDEQFF,TGTGCCAGCAGTTCCAACCTGTTAGCGGGAGGGCCTGATGAGCAGTTCTTC
TRBV7-2,.,many,TRBJ1-2,CASSLRGRYNGYTF,TGTGCCAGCAGCTTACGGGGACGCTACAATGGCTACACCTTC
TRBV7-2,.,many,TRBJ1-5,CASSLRGPYSNQPQHF,TGTGCCAGCAGCTTAAGGGGACCCTATAGCAATCAGCCCCAGCATTTT
TRBV4-1,.,many,TRBJ1-1,CASSQDRAGINTEAFF,TGCGCCAGCAGCCAAGATCGGGCAGGGATTAACACTGAAGCTTTCTTT
TRBV7-2,.,.,TRBJ2-3,CASSPWGARSDTQYF,TGTGCCAGCAGCCCATGGGGGGCCCGTTCTGATACGCAGTATTTT
TRBV28,TRBD1,.,TRBJ1-1,CASSSLQTGVTNTEAFF,TGTGCCAGCAGTTCCCTACAGACAGGGGTCACGAACACTGAAGCTTTCTTT
TRBV12-3/TRBV12-4,TRBD1,.,TRBJ1-2,CASSSTSVGGQGGIF,TGTGCCAGCAGTTCAACCTCGGTGGGGGGACAGGGAGGAATCTTC
TRBV6-1,TRBD2,.,TRBJ2-7,CASRVAGGPQYEQYF,TGTGCCAGCAGAGTAGCGGGAGGGCCGCAGTACGAGCAGTACTTC
TRBV11-3,TRBD2,few,TRBJ2-3,CASSSGLAGATDTQYF,TGTGCCAGCAGCTCGGGACTAGCGGGGGCCACAGATACGCAGTATTTT
TRBV25-1,.,many,TRBJ1-1,CASSGPGGGNTEAFF,TGTGCCAGCAGTGGACCAGGAGGTGGGAACACTGAAGCTTTCTTT
TRBV7-2,TRBD2,few,TRBJ2-5,CASSSPSGGWGETQYF,TGTGCCAGCAGCTCCCCTAGCGGGGGGTGGGGGGAGACCCAGTACTTC
TRBV7-9,.,few,TRBJ2-7,CASSSETAGVQYF,TGTGCCAGCAGCTCAGAGACGGCTGGCGTGCAGTACTTC
TRBV4-2,TRBD2,few,TRBJ2-5,CASSQEEAGGRETQYF,TGTGCCAGCAGCCAAGAAGAAGCGGGAGGTAGGGAGACCCAGTACTTC
TRBV2,TRBD1,.,TRBJ2-1,CASSEVGTGDNEQFF,TGTGCCAGCAGTGAAGTGGGGACAGGGGACAATGAGCAGTTCTTC
TRBV6-6,.,few,TRBJ1-5,CASSYLHSNQPQHF,TGTGCCAGCAGTTACTTGCATAGCAATCAGCCCCAGCATTTT
TRBV15,.,.,TRBJ2-1,CAIALHPTEQFF,TGTGCCATTGCTCTCCACCCGACTGAGCAGTTCTTC
TRBV6-5,TRBD1,.,TRBJ1-1,CASSYKTGGPEAFF,TGTGCCAGCAGTTACAAAACAGGGGGCCCTGAAGCTTTCTTT
TRBV7-2,.,.,TRBJ2-2,CASSLGLAPNTGELFF,TGTGCCAGCAGCTTAGGTCTAGCTCCGAACACCGGGGAGCTGTTTTTT